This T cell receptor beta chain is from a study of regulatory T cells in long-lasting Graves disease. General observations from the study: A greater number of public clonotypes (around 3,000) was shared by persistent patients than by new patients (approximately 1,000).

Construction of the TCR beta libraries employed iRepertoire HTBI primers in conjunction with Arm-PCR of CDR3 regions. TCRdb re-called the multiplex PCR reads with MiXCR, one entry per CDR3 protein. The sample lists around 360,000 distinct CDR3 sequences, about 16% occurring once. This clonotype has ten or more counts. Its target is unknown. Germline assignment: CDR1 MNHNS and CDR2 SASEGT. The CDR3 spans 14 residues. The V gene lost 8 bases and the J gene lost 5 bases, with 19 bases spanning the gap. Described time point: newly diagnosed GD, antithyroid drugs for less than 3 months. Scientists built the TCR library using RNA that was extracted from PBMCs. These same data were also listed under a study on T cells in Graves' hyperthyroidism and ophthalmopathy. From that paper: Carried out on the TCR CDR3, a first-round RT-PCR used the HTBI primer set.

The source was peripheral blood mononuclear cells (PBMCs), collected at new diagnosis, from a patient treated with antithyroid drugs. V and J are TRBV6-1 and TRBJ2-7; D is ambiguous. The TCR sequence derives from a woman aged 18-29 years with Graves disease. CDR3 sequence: CASSYLQPRDEQYF. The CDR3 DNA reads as TGTGCCAGCTCCTATCTACAGCCAAGGGACGAGCAGTACTTC.